One sample yielded the 30 T cell receptor beta chains listed below, sequenced in a study of T cells in Graves' hyperthyroidism and ophthalmopathy. The investigators amplified TCR beta CDR3 regions from RNA transcripts. A set of HTBI primers served as the primers for a first-round RT-PCR of the TCR CDR3. One entry per CDR3 protein results from TCRdb running MiXCR on the multiplex PCR reads. The sample includes 360,000 or so distinct CDR3 sequences, 19% of them seen just once. Material for sequencing was blood. These receptors were obtained from a young woman with Graves' hyperthyroidism.

This clonotype was seen ten or more times. The V gene is TRBV20-1, the J gene TRBJ1-1; D is unresolved. This CDR3 spans 12 amino acids. In germline, CDR1 is DFQATT, CDR2 SNEGSKA (reference sequence). V lost 0 bases to trimming and J lost 11 bases, with 13 bases between them. The CDR3 region is CSARESGVRAFF. For the CDR3, the DNA is TGCAGTGCTAGAGAGAGTGGGGTAAGGGCTTTCTTT.

This clonotype was seen only a few times. The chain uses TRBV12-5 and TRBJ1-5; D is undetermined. CDR1 and CDR2 from the germline V gene are LGHNT and FRNRAP. V gave up 6 bases and J gave up 4 bases, with 10 bases separating them. CDR3 length equals 13 residues. Written as DNA, the CDR3 is TGTGCTAGTGGCCCTGACGGTAATCAGCCCCAGCATTTT. Residues: CASGPDGNQPQHF.

For this clonotype: This clone may be a read error of a much larger clone one base away. The rearrangement joins TRBV30 to TRBJ2-7; 10 bases are shared with TRBD1. The V and J ends lost 2 bases and 2 bases, in that order; junction bases with no gene match: 3. The germline CDR1 and CDR2 sequences are GTSNPN and SVGIG (reference sequence). The CDR3 extends over 14 amino acids. The CDR3 loop is CAWSSGTGAYEQYV. The CDR3 bases are TGTGCCTGGAGTTCCGGGACAGGGGCCTACGAGCAGTACGTC.

This clonotype was counted ten times or more. The chain links TRBV4-1 to TRBJ1-5; 8 bases agree with TRBD1. With 1 base clipped from V and 4 bases from J, the junction kept 3 bases outside the gene matches. CDR3 length equals 15 residues. Germline CDR1 is MGHRA and CDR2 is YSYEKL. CDR3 residues: CASSQGTGMNQPQHF. Written as DNA, the CDR3 is TGCGCCAGCAGCCAAGGGACAGGGATGAATCAGCCCCAGCATTTT.

The rearrangement uses TRBV6-2 or TRBV6-3 and TRBJ2-7; D uncertain. The V end was cut by 5 bases, the J end by 3 bases, with 14 bases between. The length of the CDR3 is 14 residues. Germline CDR1 MNHEY, CDR2 SVGEGT. The CDR3 bases are TGTGCCAGCAGTCACCTGGTAGTGGGCTACGAGCAGTACTTC. Its protein is CASSHLVVGYEQYF.

This clonotype was counted many times. The chain carries TRBV25-1 and TRBJ1-1; D is uncertain. V was trimmed by 3 bases and J by 5 bases, leaving 13 bases between them. CDR1 and CDR2 from the germline V gene are MGHDK and SYGVNS. This CDR3 spans 14 amino acids. The DNA for the CDR3 is TGTGCCAGCAGTGACGGATGGAGAGGGACTGAAGCTTTCTTT. This encodes CASSDGWRGTEAFF.

This clonotype was seen at least ten times. The chain employs TRBV5-1 and TRBJ2-2; D remains unclear. Trimming removed 6 bases from V and 2 bases from J, with 11 bases in between. The CDR3 sequence is 14 residues long. The germline V gene encodes CDR1 SGHRS and CDR2 YFSETQ. CDR3 sequence reads: CASTTRPNTGELFF. The DNA for the CDR3 is TGCGCCAGCACGACCCGACCTAACACCGGGGAGCTGTTTTTT. The complete variable domain, with remaining parts taken from reference TRBV5-1 and TRBJ2-2, reads KAGVTQTPRYLIKTRGQQVTLSCSPISGHRSVSWYQQTPGQGLQFLFEYFSETQRNKGNFPGRFSGRQFSNSRSEMNVSTLELGDSALYLCASTTRPNTGELFFGEGSRLTVL.

V usage is TRBV12-3 or TRBV12-4 and J usage is TRBJ1-2; no clear D gene. The V gene lost 3 bases and the J gene lost 4 bases, with 18 bases spanning the gap. The CDR3 has 16 amino acids. The CDR3, as DNA: TGTGCCAGCAGTTTTGTCGGCGGGATCGAGAGCTATGGCTACACCTTC. It specifies CASSFVGGIESYGYTF.

At least ten counts were recorded for this clonotype. The J gene is TRBJ1-1, the V gene TRBV27, with D uncertain. Germline CDR1 reads MNHEY; CDR2 reads SMNVEV (reference sequence). There are 17 residues in the CDR3. V shed 6 bases and J shed 1 base, with 21 bases lying between them. The CDR3 DNA sequence: TGTGCCAGCAGGACCGCCGACCTTCTCCACGGGAACACTGAAGCTTTCTTT. It encodes CASRTADLLHGNTEAFF.

The V and J genes are TRBV6-1 and TRBJ1-1, with D possibly being TRBD1 (6 bases). V gave up 7 bases and J gave up 3 bases, with 15 bases separating them. CDR3 length: 14 residues. Germline values: CDR1 MNHNS, CDR2 SASEGT. The CDR3 nucleotides read TGTGCCAGCACTCCCCCTAGGGGGGACACTGAAGCTTTCTTT. Its protein product is CASTPPRGDTEAFF.

In this sample, this clonotype turned up many times. The rearrangement uses TRBV11-2 and TRBJ1-5; weak D call: TRBD1 (6 bases). CDR1 and CDR2 from the germline V gene are SGHAT and FQNNGV. V was cut by 5 bases and J by 3 bases, with 20 bases left in between. The length of the CDR3 is 17 residues. The CDR3 DNA reads TGTGCCAGCAGCCCCGGTCCGGGGGGCTTCACCAATCAGCCCCAGCATTTT. Translated, it gives CASSPGPGGFTNQPQHF.

The chain uses TRBV7-2 and TRBJ1-2; D uncertain. Germline V gene sequence: CDR1 SGHTA, CDR2 FQGNSA. The CDR3 loop spans 13 amino acids. Trimming removed 5 bases from V and 6 bases from J, with 13 bases in between. CDR3: CASSTQPRDGYTF. The CDR3, as DNA: TGTGCCAGCAGCACCCAACCCAGAGATGGCTACACCTTC.

The V call is TRBV7-3, the J call TRBJ2-5, with D maybe TRBD1 (5 bases). Looked up from germline, CDR1 is SGHTA and CDR2 is FQGTGA. The CDR3 runs 16 residues. V lost 5 bases and J 0 bases, leaving 16 bases between the germline ends. The CDR3 reads CASSPSSGANQETQYF. For the CDR3, the DNA is TGTGCCAGCAGCCCAAGCTCTGGGGCCAACCAAGAGACCCAGTACTTC. Complete variable domain (other parts from reference TRBV7-3 and TRBJ2-5): GAGVSQTPSNKVTEKGKYVELRCDPISGHTALYWYRQSLGQGPEFLIYFQGTGAADDSGLPNDRFFAVRPEGSVSTLKIQRTERGDSAVYLCASSPSSGANQETQYFGPGTRLLVL.

This sequence joins TRBV6-1 and TRBJ2-7; no clear D gene. The CDR3 is made up of 13 amino acids. Germline CDR1 is MNHNS and CDR2 is SASEGT. V was shortened by 10 bases and J by 4 bases, with 17 bases between the two germline ends. The CDR3 loop is CATSNPDGYEQYF. In nucleotides, the CDR3 is TGTGCCACCAGCAACCCAGACGGTTACGAGCAGTACTTC.

This clonotype showed up many times. This sequence joins TRBV19 and TRBJ1-2; D is unclear. This CDR3 region has 16 residues. Germline CDR1 LNHDA, CDR2 SQIVND (reference sequence). The V gene lost 3 bases and the J gene lost 0 bases, with 14 bases spanning the gap. CDR3 sequence reads: CASSMVGFRANYGYTF. CDR3 coding DNA: TGTGCCAGTAGTATGGTCGGGTTTCGGGCTAACTATGGCTACACCTTC. Drawing the rest from reference TRBV19 and TRBJ1-2, the complete variable domain is DGGITQSPKYLFRKEGQNVTLSCEQNLNHDAMYWYRQDPGQGLRLIYYSQIVNDFQKGDIAEGYSVSREKKESFPLTVTSAQKNPTAFYLCASSMVGFRANYGYTFGSGTRLTVV.

This clonotype was picked up many times. J is TRBJ2-7 and V is TRBV19; the D gene is possibly TRBD1 (6 bases). From germline, CDR1 is LNHDA and CDR2 SQIVND (reference sequence). The V end was cut by 3 bases, the J end by 6 bases, with 9 bases between. This CDR3 comprises 12 residues. The CDR3 protein is CASSIPTGEQYF. Here the CDR3 DNA reads TGTGCCAGTAGTATTCCGACAGGCGAGCAGTACTTC.

Points on this clonotype: With a much larger clone just one base away, this may be a read error. The chain is built from TRBV5-1 and TRBJ2-7, with 8 bases matching TRBD1. The germline gives CDR1 SGHRS, CDR2 YFSETQ. With 4 bases clipped from V and 3 bases from J, the junction kept 9 bases outside the gene matches. The CDR3 consists of 15 residues. CDR3 sequence reads: CASSQTGGFNYEQYV. The CDR3, as DNA: TGCGCCAGCAGCCAAACAGGGGGGTTTAACTACGAGCAGTACGTC.

This clonotype was found many times. The rearrangement links TRBV6-2 or TRBV6-3 to TRBJ1-3; 7 positions match TRBD1. Germline V gene data show CDR1 as MNHEY and CDR2 as SVGEGT. The CDR3 runs 19 residues. V lost 0 bases and J lost 0; bases outside the gene matches: 11. CDR3 protein: CASSYSLFAGDSSGNTIYF. CDR3 DNA: TGTGCCAGCAGTTACTCTCTGTTCGCTGGGGACAGCTCTGGAAACACCATATATTTT.

This clonotype was picked up many times. CDR3 sequence: CASRGDRLNTEAFF. The CDR3 DNA sequence: TGTGCCAGCAGAGGGGACAGGTTGAACACTGAAGCTTTCTTT. The chain carries TRBV2 and TRBJ1-1; 8 bases line up with TRBD1. J gave up 0 bases and V 6 bases, and 3 bases lay outside the gene matches. The CDR3 covers 14 residues. Germline assignment: CDR1 SNHLY and CDR2 FYNNEI.

This sequence joins TRBV7-9 and TRBJ1-1, with D uncertain. The CDR3 loop spans 13 amino acids. The germline CDR1 and CDR2 sequences are SEHNR and FQNEAQ (reference sequence). Trimming left V 4 bases short and J 4 bases short, with 10 bases between. The CDR3 spells CASSSLSATEAFF. Here the CDR3 DNA reads TGTGCCAGCAGCTCCTTAAGTGCCACTGAAGCTTTCTTT.

This clonotype was seen only a few times. The chain employs TRBV4-2 and TRBJ2-7; D gene ambiguous. Trimming pared 0 bases from V and 5 bases from J, leaving 11 bases between. CDR1 and CDR2 from the germline V gene are LGHNA and YNFKEQ. The CDR3 extends over 14 amino acids. For the CDR3, the DNA is TGTGCCAGCAGCCAAGAATCCCCTCCAGACGAGCAGTACTTC. It codes for CASSQESPPDEQYF.

This clonotype was detected only a few times. This chain links TRBV5-1 with TRBJ2-7, with a possible D match to TRBD2 (7 bases). Germline lookup yields CDR1 SGHRS and CDR2 YFSETQ. The CDR3 runs to 14 residues. V dropped 4 bases and J dropped 3 bases, with 14 bases sitting between them. CDR3 amino acids: CASSLRGGVYEQYF. Written as DNA, the CDR3 is TGCGCCAGCAGCCTTAGGGGGGGGGTCTACGAGCAGTACTTC.

At least ten counts were recorded for this clonotype. V gene TRBV2 combines with J gene TRBJ2-5, with no clear D. The length of the CDR3 is 14 residues. Trimming left V 5 bases short and J 3 bases short, with 13 bases between. Germline V gene lookup returns CDR1 SNHLY and CDR2 FYNNEI. The DNA of the CDR3 is TGTGCCAGCAGTTCCGGCTACGAAAAAGAGACCCAGTACTTC. Translating it yields CASSSGYEKETQYF.

This clonotype came up many times. The chain combines TRBV7-8 with TRBJ2-2, with D perhaps matching TRBD2 (5 bases). The CDR3 runs 14 residues. Germline-derived CDR1 and CDR2 are SGHVS and FQNEAQ. Trimming removed 5 bases from V and 0 bases from J, with 7 bases in between. CDR3 sequence (DNA): TGTGCCAGCAGCGTTAGCGCGAACACCGGGGAGCTGTTTTTT. Translating gives CASSVSANTGELFF.

The genes are TRBV7-9 and TRBJ1-6; D remains unclear. This CDR3 has 14 residues. V was pared by 1 base and J by 7 bases, with 8 bases between. Germline values: CDR1 SEHNR, CDR2 FQNEAQ (reference sequence). This chain's CDR3 is CASSLDRANSPLHF. Here the CDR3 DNA reads TGTGCCAGCAGCTTAGACAGAGCCAATTCACCCCTCCACTTT.

This clonotype was found many times. This sequence joins TRBV28 and TRBJ2-2; D is perhaps TRBD2 (5 bases). Trimming pared 6 bases from V and 6 bases from J, leaving 11 bases between. The CDR3 length is 13 residues. Germline CDR1 is MDHEN and CDR2 is SYDVKM. The CDR3 DNA sequence: TGTGCCAGCAGCTCCGGCGGGCCCGGGGAGCTGTTTTTT. It encodes CASSSGGPGELFF.

This clonotype was detected ten times or more. The CDR3: CAWEHPRDREAFF. The CDR3 nucleotides read TGTGCCTGGGAGCACCCCCGGGACAGAGAAGCTTTCTTT. V gene TRBV30 combines with J gene TRBJ1-1, with 7 bases identical to TRBD1. V was clipped by 5 bases and J by 8 bases; unmatched bases: 11. The CDR3 runs 13 residues. CDR1 and CDR2 (germline): GTSNPN, SVGIG (reference sequence).

In this sample, this clonotype turned up many times. The chain employs TRBV2 and TRBJ2-4; no clear D. V shed 5 bases and J shed 0 bases, with 11 bases lying between them. Germline CDR1 is SNHLY and CDR2 is FYNNEI. This CDR3 is 15 amino acids long. The CDR3 loop is CASSPIYRAKNIQYF. The CDR3 coding sequence is TGTGCCAGCAGTCCAATATACAGAGCCAAAAACATTCAGTACTTC.

This clonotype appeared many times. The CDR3 DNA reads as TGTGCCAGCAGTTACAGTTCTATGTCCGGGGAGCTGTTTTTT. This translates into CASSYSSMSGELFF. This rearrangement joins TRBV6-5 to TRBJ2-2; D call uncertain. The CDR3 totals 14 residues. Per germline, CDR1 MNHEY and CDR2 SVGAGI. V was pared by 2 bases and J by 6 bases, with 10 bases between.

This clonotype was observed many times. The chain is built from TRBV7-2 and TRBJ1-1, with D possibly TRBD1 on 6 matching bases. The CDR3 has 15 amino acids. Germline loops: CDR1 SGHTA, CDR2 FQGNSA. V dropped 5 bases and J dropped 1 base, with 14 bases sitting between them. The CDR3 here is CASSPQGLGNTEAFF. As DNA, the CDR3 is TGTGCCAGCAGCCCACAGGGATTGGGGAACACTGAAGCTTTCTTT.